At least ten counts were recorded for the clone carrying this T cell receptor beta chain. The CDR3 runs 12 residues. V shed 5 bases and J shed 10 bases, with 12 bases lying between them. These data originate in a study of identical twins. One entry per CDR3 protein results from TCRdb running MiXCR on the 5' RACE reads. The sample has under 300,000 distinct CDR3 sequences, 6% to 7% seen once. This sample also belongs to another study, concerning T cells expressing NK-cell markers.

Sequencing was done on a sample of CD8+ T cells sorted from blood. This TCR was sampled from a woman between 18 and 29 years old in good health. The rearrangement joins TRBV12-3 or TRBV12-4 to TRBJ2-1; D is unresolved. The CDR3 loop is CASSLPGQEQFF. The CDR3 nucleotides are TGTGCCAGCAGTCTCCCGGGTCAGGAGCAGTTCTTC.